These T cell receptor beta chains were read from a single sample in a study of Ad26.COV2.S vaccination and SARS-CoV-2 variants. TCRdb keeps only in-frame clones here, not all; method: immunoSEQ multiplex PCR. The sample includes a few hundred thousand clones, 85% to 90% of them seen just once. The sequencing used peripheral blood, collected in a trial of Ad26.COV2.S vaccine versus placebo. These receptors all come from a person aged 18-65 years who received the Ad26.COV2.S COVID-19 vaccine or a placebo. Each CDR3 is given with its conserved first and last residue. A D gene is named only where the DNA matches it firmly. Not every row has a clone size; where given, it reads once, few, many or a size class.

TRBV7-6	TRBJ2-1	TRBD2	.	CASSFGTTIGEQFF	TGTGCCAGCAGCTTCGGGACTACCATTGGAGAGCAGTTCTTC
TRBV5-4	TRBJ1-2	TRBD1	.	CASSLDLEYPGQGAGYTF	TGTGCCAGCAGCTTGGATTTGGAGTACCCGGGACAGGGGGCTGGCTACACCTTC
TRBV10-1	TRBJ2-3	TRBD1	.	CASSGQGSTDTQYF	TGCGCCAGCAGCGGACAGGGGAGTACAGATACGCAGTATTTT
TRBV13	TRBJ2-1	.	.	CASSRGNEQFF	TGTGCCAGCAGCCGGGGAAATGAGCAGTTCTTC
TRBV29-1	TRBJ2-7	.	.	CSVEGGLQGITYEQYF	TGCAGCGTTGAAGGGGGGTTACAGGGTATCACCTACGAGCAGTACTTC
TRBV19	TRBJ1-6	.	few	CASSITGTNSPLHF	TGTGCCAGTAGTATTACCGGGACTAATTCACCCCTCCACTTT
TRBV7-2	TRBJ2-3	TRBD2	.	CASSLRTSGISTDTQYF	TGTGCCAGCAGCTTACGGACTAGCGGGATTTCCACAGATACGCAGTATTTT
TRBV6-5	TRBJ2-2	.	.	CASSWGPGTGELFF	TGTGCCAGCAGCTGGGGTCCAGGCACCGGGGAGCTGTTTTTT
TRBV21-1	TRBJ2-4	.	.	CASSKGRGRRDIQYF	TGTGCCAGCAGCAAAGGAAGGGGAAGGAGAGACATTCAGTACTTC
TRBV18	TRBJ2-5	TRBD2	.	CASSPSGRETQYF	TGTGCCAGCTCACCTAGCGGGAGAGAGACCCAGTACTTC